Described below is a single T cell receptor beta chain sequence and its context. Its antigen remains unidentified. These data originate in a study of cytomegalovirus exposure and HLA in healthy donors. Across the study: Out of 398 genotyped donors, roughly 83% belonged to the Caucasian-associated ancestry cluster. The study's findings and limits: For most TCR beta V segments, an earlier analysis put the productive rate at about 90% or about 30% of the time. Later genetic work tied a missense DCLRE1C variant to beta-chain V and J trimming. Published work reported that the classifier diagnosed cytomegalovirus status with high specificity and sensitivity.

PCR amplification relied on 60 Vbeta primers (plus 13 Jbeta primers). Produced via immunoSEQ multiplex PCR; TCRdb's table is partial and in-frame only. The profile shows 75,000 to 100,000 clones, 74% of them singletons. From germline, CDR1 is MNHNS and CDR2 SASEGT. The V gene end was trimmed by 1 base and the J gene end by 7 bases; junction bases not matched to a gene: 3. The CDR3 loop spans 15 amino acids. Sequenced sample: PBMCs. The sequence derives from a male donor in good health and CMV-seronegative. The rearrangement links TRBV6-1 to TRBJ2-7, with 14 bases aligning to TRBD2. The CDR3 DNA sequence: TGTGCCAGCAGTGAAGGGACTAGCGGGAGGTTGGAGCAGTACTTC. The encoded protein is CASSEGTSGRLEQYF.